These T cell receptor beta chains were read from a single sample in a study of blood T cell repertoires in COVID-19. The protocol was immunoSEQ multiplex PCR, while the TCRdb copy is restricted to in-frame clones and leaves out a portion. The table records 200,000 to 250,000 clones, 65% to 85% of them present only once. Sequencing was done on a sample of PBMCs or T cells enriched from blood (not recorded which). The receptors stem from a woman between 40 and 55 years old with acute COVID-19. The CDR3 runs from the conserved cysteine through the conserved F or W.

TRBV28	CASSSTGSSGNTIYF
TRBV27	CASSFRTGDQPQHF
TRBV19	CASYTPGISGELFF
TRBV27	CASSEYRGGTEAFF
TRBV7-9	CASSLGVGVSQETQYF
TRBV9	CASSVGDYPGEQYF
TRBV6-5	CASSYSRAGNGYTF
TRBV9	CASSVRDRLYEQYF
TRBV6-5	CASSNTGTGAYEQYF
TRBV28	CASSSNREPRWEQYF
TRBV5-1	CASVYTGGASGELFF
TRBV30	CAWTRDRDTDTQYF
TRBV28	CASSRGGRVRF
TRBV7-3	CASSSTGGNSPLHF
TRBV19	CASRYGRAGSYNEQFF
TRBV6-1	CASSEGQGLSYGYTF
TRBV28	CATRGGEKVYEQYF
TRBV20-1	CSLHIDEKLFF
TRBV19	CASSKDRGSAAIYF
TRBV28	CASSLEASRSFYEQYF
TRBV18	CASSPRRLEKLFF
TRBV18	CASSPRLGQRNTGELFF
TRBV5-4	CASSRTGNTEAFF
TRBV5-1	CASTSQQTNEQFF
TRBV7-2	CASSPFVPGGYGYTF
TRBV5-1	CASSDPQPGVGEKLFF
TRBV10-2	CASSDGRDRGTGELFF
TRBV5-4	CASSPQTGRRSEAFF
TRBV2	CASTQGNQPQHF
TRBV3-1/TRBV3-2	CASSQEGWRRSGTGELFF
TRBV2	CASSGDRGYEQYF
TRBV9	CASSVVSAGLNYGYTF